A selection of T cell receptor beta chains follows, all from one sample in a study of CD8 T cells in Susac syndrome. MiXCR was run by TCRdb on the immunoSEQ multiplex PCR reads, yielding one entry per CDR3 protein. The sample lists more than 85,000 distinct CDR3 sequences; 95% to 98% were seen once. Sequencing was carried out using CD4+ T cells from PBMCs. All receptors derive from a human donor in good health. The CDR3 runs from the conserved cysteine through the conserved F or W. The order of the fields is J gene, D gene, clone size, V gene, CDR3 DNA, CDR3 protein. A D gene is named only where the DNA matches it firmly. Clone size appears in some rows only: once, few, many, or a class for an expanded clone.

j_call: TRBJ2-5; d_call: NA; clone_size: NA; v_call: TRBV2; cdr3_nt: TGTGCCAGCCGGGGCGGGGAGACCCAGTACTTC; cdr3_aa: CASRGGETQYF
j_call: TRBJ2-1; d_call: NA; clone_size: NA; v_call: TRBV10-3; cdr3_nt: TGTGCCACCCAGGGTACCTCTCACAATGAGCAGTTCTTC; cdr3_aa: CATQGTSHNEQFF
j_call: TRBJ1-5; d_call: TRBD1; clone_size: NA; v_call: TRBV7-9; cdr3_nt: TGTGCCAGCAGCTCTAGGACAGGGAATCAGCCCCAGCATTTT; cdr3_aa: CASSSRTGNQPQHF
j_call: TRBJ2-7; d_call: TRBD1; clone_size: NA; v_call: TRBV25-1; cdr3_nt: TGTGCCAGCAGTGGGACAGGGTCTCTTTACGAGCAGTACTTC; cdr3_aa: CASSGTGSLYEQYF
j_call: TRBJ2-7; d_call: TRBD2; clone_size: NA; v_call: TRBV4-3; cdr3_nt: TGCGCCAGCAGCCAGCTAGCGGGCGACTCCTACGAGCAGTACTTC; cdr3_aa: CASSQLAGDSYEQYF
j_call: TRBJ1-1; d_call: NA; clone_size: NA; v_call: TRBV20-1; cdr3_nt: TGCAGTGCTAGGACAGGGAACACTGAAGCTTTCTTT; cdr3_aa: CSARTGNTEAFF
j_call: TRBJ2-3; d_call: NA; clone_size: NA; v_call: TRBV2; cdr3_nt: TGTGCCAGCAGTGAAGGGTGGGGGAGCACAGATACGCAGTATTTT; cdr3_aa: CASSEGWGSTDTQYF
j_call: TRBJ1-1; d_call: NA; clone_size: NA; v_call: TRBV2; cdr3_nt: TGTGCCAGCAGTGTTGCTGGGTACAGGGAGAACACTGAAGCTTTCTTT; cdr3_aa: CASSVAGYRENTEAFF
j_call: TRBJ1-5; d_call: NA; clone_size: NA; v_call: TRBV29-1; cdr3_nt: TGCAGCGTTGAAGAGAGAAGCAATCAGCCCCAGCATTTT; cdr3_aa: CSVEERSNQPQHF
j_call: TRBJ2-5; d_call: NA; clone_size: NA; v_call: TRBV10-3; cdr3_nt: TGTGCCATCAGCGAGGCAGACGTGAGAGAGACCCAGTACTTC; cdr3_aa: CAISEADVRETQYF
j_call: TRBJ2-7; d_call: NA; clone_size: NA; v_call: TRBV11-2; cdr3_nt: TGTGCCAGCAGCTTAGGGCAGGGGCCTGAGTACGAGCAGTACTTC; cdr3_aa: CASSLGQGPEYEQYF
j_call: TRBJ1-5; d_call: NA; clone_size: NA; v_call: TRBV28; cdr3_nt: TGTGCCAGCAGCTCCGCCGCGGGAGGGGGGTTGAGCAATCAGCCCCAGCATTTT; cdr3_aa: CASSSAAGGGLSNQPQHF
j_call: TRBJ2-2; d_call: NA; clone_size: NA; v_call: TRBV7-3; cdr3_nt: TGTGCCAGCAGCTTAAACCCAACTACCTCGAACACCGGGGAGCTGTTTTTT; cdr3_aa: CASSLNPTTSNTGELFF
j_call: TRBJ1-2; d_call: NA; clone_size: NA; v_call: TRBV20-1; cdr3_nt: TGCAGTGCTAGTAATCGGGGCAGGGAGAACTATGGCTACACCTTC; cdr3_aa: CSASNRGRENYGYTF
j_call: TRBJ2-1; d_call: TRBD2; clone_size: NA; v_call: TRBV27; cdr3_nt: TGTGCCAGCAGTATTAGCGGGGGGGCCGGTCGTGAGCAGTTCTTC; cdr3_aa: CASSISGGAGREQFF
j_call: TRBJ2-1; d_call: TRBD2; clone_size: NA; v_call: TRBV20-1; cdr3_nt: TGCAGTGCTGCCGGACGTAGCGGGAGGAACAATGAGCAGTTCTTC; cdr3_aa: CSAAGRSGRNNEQFF
j_call: TRBJ2-1; d_call: NA; clone_size: NA; v_call: TRBV7-2; cdr3_nt: TGTGCCAGCAGCTTACACGGCTTACGGGATTCCTACAATGAGCAGTTCTTC; cdr3_aa: CASSLHGLRDSYNEQFF
j_call: TRBJ2-1; d_call: NA; clone_size: NA; v_call: TRBV7-2; cdr3_nt: TGTGCCAGCAGCCTTGCGGAGGGGCTGATGTGGTTCTTC; cdr3_aa: CASSLAEGLMWFF
j_call: TRBJ1-3; d_call: NA; clone_size: NA; v_call: TRBV28; cdr3_nt: TGTGCCAGCACCTCGGCTGGCGGGTCTGGAAACACCATATATTTT; cdr3_aa: CASTSAGGSGNTIYF
j_call: TRBJ2-4; d_call: TRBD1; clone_size: NA; v_call: TRBV29-1; cdr3_nt: TGCAGCGTTGAAAGGGGACAGGGGGGAGGGAACATTCAGTACTTC; cdr3_aa: CSVERGQGGGNIQYF
j_call: TRBJ2-5; d_call: NA; clone_size: NA; v_call: TRBV7-2; cdr3_nt: TGTGCCAGCAGCCGTGCACCGGGCGGGAAGACCCAGTACTTC; cdr3_aa: CASSRAPGGKTQYF
j_call: TRBJ1-1; d_call: NA; clone_size: NA; v_call: TRBV29-1; cdr3_nt: TGCAGCGTGGCCCTTGGTACTGAAGCTTTCTTT; cdr3_aa: CSVALGTEAFF
j_call: TRBJ1-5; d_call: TRBD1; clone_size: once; v_call: TRBV15; cdr3_nt: TGTGCCACCAGCAGAGACGCACAGGGGAATCAGCCCCAGCATTTT; cdr3_aa: CATSRDAQGNQPQHF
j_call: TRBJ2-5; d_call: TRBD1; clone_size: few; v_call: TRBV28; cdr3_nt: TGTGCCAGCAGTTTTAACAGGGGGCAAGAGACCCAGTACTTC; cdr3_aa: CASSFNRGQETQYF
j_call: TRBJ1-5; d_call: NA; clone_size: once; v_call: TRBV6-5; cdr3_nt: TGTGCCAGCAGCCCTCCCCCCGGGGGCGGTCAGCCCCAGCATTTT; cdr3_aa: CASSPPPGGGQPQHF
j_call: TRBJ1-2; d_call: TRBD1; clone_size: NA; v_call: TRBV3-1; cdr3_nt: TGTGCCAGCAGCCCAAGGGACAGGCCCAACTATGGCTACACCTTC; cdr3_aa: CASSPRDRPNYGYTF
j_call: TRBJ1-5; d_call: TRBD1; clone_size: once; v_call: TRBV5-6; cdr3_nt: TGTGCCAGCAGCTTGAAGGACAGGGGGCATCAGCCCCAGCATTTT; cdr3_aa: CASSLKDRGHQPQHF
j_call: TRBJ2-7; d_call: TRBD1; clone_size: NA; v_call: TRBV12-3/TRBV12-4; cdr3_nt: TGTGCCAGCCACGGACAGGGTTCCTACGAGCAGTACTTC; cdr3_aa: CASHGQGSYEQYF
j_call: TRBJ2-3; d_call: NA; clone_size: NA; v_call: TRBV3-1; cdr3_nt: TGTGCCAGCAGCCAAGAATTGACAGGCCCTATCACAGATACGCAGTATTTT; cdr3_aa: CASSQELTGPITDTQYF
j_call: TRBJ1-1; d_call: NA; clone_size: NA; v_call: TRBV20-1; cdr3_nt: TGCAGTGCTAGAGCCCCGCGACAGCTCACTGAAGCTTTCTTT; cdr3_aa: CSARAPRQLTEAFF
j_call: TRBJ2-7; d_call: TRBD1; clone_size: NA; v_call: TRBV2; cdr3_nt: TGTGCCAGCAGTAGATTACAGGGGGCGCTTTTCGAGCAGTACTTC; cdr3_aa: CASSRLQGALFEQYF
j_call: TRBJ2-5; d_call: NA; clone_size: NA; v_call: TRBV7-2; cdr3_nt: TGTGCCAGCAGCTCTCCGCCGTCCCTGGAGACCCAGTACTTC; cdr3_aa: CASSSPPSLETQYF
j_call: TRBJ2-5; d_call: NA; clone_size: NA; v_call: TRBV20-1; cdr3_nt: TGCAGTGCTAGAGATCAAACCAACCGTTTAGAGACCCAGTACTTC; cdr3_aa: CSARDQTNRLETQYF
j_call: TRBJ1-1; d_call: TRBD1; clone_size: NA; v_call: TRBV20-1; cdr3_nt: TGCAGTGCTAGAGATCTGAGGGGGCCAGAGAACACTGAAGCTTTCTTT; cdr3_aa: CSARDLRGPENTEAFF
j_call: TRBJ2-5; d_call: TRBD1; clone_size: NA; v_call: TRBV15; cdr3_nt: TGTGCCACCAGCAGAGACGGGACAGGACAAGAGACCCAGTACTTC; cdr3_aa: CATSRDGTGQETQYF
j_call: TRBJ2-7; d_call: TRBD2; clone_size: once; v_call: TRBV20-1; cdr3_nt: TGCAGTGCTGCCAGACTAGCGGGAGGCCGGACTACCTACGAGCAGTACTTC; cdr3_aa: CSAARLAGGRTTYEQYF
j_call: TRBJ2-7; d_call: TRBD1; clone_size: NA; v_call: TRBV5-1; cdr3_nt: TGCGCCAGCGGAGGGACAGGCTCTTTAGAGCAGTACTTC; cdr3_aa: CASGGTGSLEQYF
j_call: TRBJ1-2; d_call: NA; clone_size: once; v_call: TRBV18; cdr3_nt: TGTGCCAGCTCACCGGGGCAGGCTTGGGGCTACACCTTC; cdr3_aa: CASSPGQAWGYTF
j_call: TRBJ2-6; d_call: NA; clone_size: NA; v_call: TRBV24-1; cdr3_nt: TGTGCCACCAGTGTCACAGGCCGCTCTGGGGCCAACGTCCTGACTTTC; cdr3_aa: CATSVTGRSGANVLTF
j_call: TRBJ2-1; d_call: NA; clone_size: NA; v_call: TRBV30; cdr3_nt: TGTGCCTGGAACCGCGGGCTTAGTGGCTCTGAGCAGTTCTTC; cdr3_aa: CAWNRGLSGSEQFF
j_call: TRBJ1-5; d_call: NA; clone_size: NA; v_call: TRBV19; cdr3_nt: TGTGCCAGTAGTATCGGTTATGCGGCCCAGCATTTT; cdr3_aa: CASSIGYAAQHF
j_call: TRBJ2-7; d_call: TRBD2; clone_size: NA; v_call: TRBV4-2; cdr3_nt: TGTGCCAGCAGCCAATTAACTAGCGAGAGCTCCTACGAGCAGTACTTC; cdr3_aa: CASSQLTSESSYEQYF
j_call: TRBJ2-7; d_call: NA; clone_size: NA; v_call: TRBV20-1; cdr3_nt: TGCAGTGCTACCGATAACGAGCAGTACTTC; cdr3_aa: CSATDNEQYF
j_call: TRBJ1-1; d_call: NA; clone_size: NA; v_call: TRBV23-1; cdr3_nt: TGCGCCAGCAGTCAATCGGGAACGGACAGAAACACTGAAGCTTTCTTT; cdr3_aa: CASSQSGTDRNTEAFF
j_call: TRBJ2-2; d_call: TRBD1; clone_size: NA; v_call: TRBV5-4; cdr3_nt: TGTGCCAGCAGCCGGACAGGGAGCACCGGGGAGCTGTTTTTT; cdr3_aa: CASSRTGSTGELFF
j_call: TRBJ2-2; d_call: TRBD1; clone_size: NA; v_call: TRBV19; cdr3_nt: TGTGCCAGTAGTACACCGACAGGGTTCGGCGGGGAGCTGTTTTTT; cdr3_aa: CASSTPTGFGGELFF
j_call: TRBJ1-6; d_call: NA; clone_size: NA; v_call: TRBV2; cdr3_nt: TGTGCCAGTAACGGGGTCGCGAGGATGGCCCTCCACTTT; cdr3_aa: CASNGVARMALHF
j_call: TRBJ2-5; d_call: NA; clone_size: NA; v_call: TRBV18; cdr3_nt: TGTGCCAGCTCAAGTGGGAAAGAGACCCAGTACTTC; cdr3_aa: CASSSGKETQYF
j_call: TRBJ2-7; d_call: NA; clone_size: NA; v_call: TRBV6-5; cdr3_nt: TGTGCCAGCAGGCCTCCCGGGGCCGTAGAGCAGTACTTC; cdr3_aa: CASRPPGAVEQYF
j_call: TRBJ1-1; d_call: NA; clone_size: NA; v_call: TRBV29-1; cdr3_nt: TGCAGCGTTGAAAGTGACGTTGCTGAAGCTTTCTTT; cdr3_aa: CSVESDVAEAFF
j_call: TRBJ2-7; d_call: NA; clone_size: once; v_call: TRBV20-1; cdr3_nt: TGCAGTGCTAGAGATCCCCTCATTGGAACGGTAGGGGAGCAGTACTTC; cdr3_aa: CSARDPLIGTVGEQYF
j_call: TRBJ2-6; d_call: TRBD1; clone_size: NA; v_call: TRBV6-1; cdr3_nt: TGTGCCAGCTCTGTGGGGGGACAGGGGCTTTCTGGGGCCAACGTCCTGACTTTC; cdr3_aa: CASSVGGQGLSGANVLTF
j_call: TRBJ2-4; d_call: NA; clone_size: NA; v_call: TRBV7-2; cdr3_nt: TGTGCCAGCAGCTTAGCACCTCTAGCCAAAAACATTCAGTACTTC; cdr3_aa: CASSLAPLAKNIQYF
j_call: TRBJ2-7; d_call: NA; clone_size: NA; v_call: TRBV29-1; cdr3_nt: TGCAGCGGTCCCCGCGACTCTAAAATGGGGGAGCAGTACTTC; cdr3_aa: CSGPRDSKMGEQYF
j_call: TRBJ1-1; d_call: NA; clone_size: NA; v_call: TRBV3-1; cdr3_nt: TGTGCCAGCAGCCAACGGACGGGAGTAGGCACTGAAGCTTTCTTT; cdr3_aa: CASSQRTGVGTEAFF
j_call: TRBJ1-2; d_call: NA; clone_size: NA; v_call: TRBV5-6; cdr3_nt: TGTGCCAGCAGCTCCCGGGAGATCCAACGGGGGGGCTACACCTTC; cdr3_aa: CASSSREIQRGGYTF
j_call: TRBJ2-1; d_call: TRBD2; clone_size: NA; v_call: TRBV4-2; cdr3_nt: TGTGCCAGCAGCCAAGTTCCTAGCGGCGCGTACAATGAGCAGTTCTTC; cdr3_aa: CASSQVPSGAYNEQFF